This T cell receptor (beta chain) was identified during a study of blood T cell repertoires in COVID-19. Study as a whole: The origin of the acute and convalescent COVID-19 samples was the United States, Italy and Spain. Sample material is recorded as cDNA or gDNA derived from T cells, B-cell-depleted T cells, or PBMCs.

As originally analysed: Estimated nucleated cell counts came from reference gene primer amplification. Data came from immunoSEQ multiplex PCR; TCRdb stores just in-frame clones and leaves some out. That table gives V, J and clone size, and the DNA gave D and trimming. Of about 150,000 clones detected, 84% appear once; the ten largest clones hold less than 2.5%. Per germline, CDR1 SGHTA and CDR2 FQGNSA. The V and J ends lost 0 bases and 3 bases respectively, with 12 bases between them. The CDR3 sequence is 16 residues long. The sequence came from a man aged 65 to 85 with acute or convalescent COVID-19. The chain recombines TRBV7-2 with TRBJ1-5; unclear D gene. Sequenced input: peripheral blood. CDR3: CASSLAEGLDNQPQHF. CDR3 DNA sequence: TGTGCCAGCAGCTTAGCGGAGGGATTGGACAATCAGCCCCAGCATTTT.